The present T cell receptor (beta chain) was sequenced within a study of identifying expanded T cells in peripheral blood. Here immunoSEQ multiplex PCR was the method, and the copy in TCRdb shows in-frame clones only, minus some. In the table there are more than 90,000 clones, approximately 90% of which are singletons. There are 13 residues in the CDR3. CDR1 SNHLY and CDR2 FYNNEI come from the germline V gene. V lost 9 bases, J lost 4 bases, and 14 bases lay in between. Sequencing was done on a sample of blood. The chain joins TRBV2 to TRBJ2-3; TRBD1 or TRBD2 may be the D gene (5 bases each). This TCR was recovered from a person aged 18 to 70 in good health. The CDR3, as DNA: TGTGCCAGGTCCACAGGACTCCCAGATACGCAGTATTTT. It is translated as CARSTGLPDTQYF.